These 20 T cell receptor beta chains originate from one sample sequenced in a study of cytomegalovirus exposure and HLA in healthy donors. The PCR used 60 Vbeta and 13 Jbeta primers. The protocol was immunoSEQ multiplex PCR, while the TCRdb copy is restricted to in-frame clones and leaves out a portion. The top ten clones hold 1.8% of a sample with 150,000 to 200,000 clones, roughly 74% of them seen once. Sequences were obtained from PBMCs. All receptors come from a woman in her 30s in good health and CMV-seronegative.

The V call is TRBV7-9, the J call TRBJ1-5; 7 nucleotides agree with TRBD1. J lost 7 bases, V lost 3 bases, and 6 bases had no gene match. Per the germline V gene, CDR1 is SEHNR and CDR2 is FQNEAQ (reference sequence). The CDR3 sequence is 14 residues long. DNA for the CDR3: TGTGCCAGCAGCTTTACAGGGGTAAGCCAGCCCCAGCATTTT. This codes for CASSFTGVSQPQHF.

The chain joins TRBV18 to TRBJ2-5; 9 nucleotides line up with TRBD1. Matching the DNA end better, TRBJ2-7 makes the J call doubtful. This CDR3 is 15 amino acids long. Germline V gives CDR1 KGHSH, CDR2 LQKENI. The CDR3 is CASSPGGQGAYEQYF. In DNA form, the CDR3 reads TGTGCCAGCTCACCAGGGGGACAGGGAGCCTACGAGCAGTACTTC.

This chain joins TRBV4-1 and TRBJ2-7; D uncertain. The CDR3 consists of 14 residues. With 4 bases removed from V and 4 bases from J, the gap between germline ends came to 14 bases. Germline V gene lookup returns CDR1 MGHRA and CDR2 YSYEKL. The CDR3 is CASSPGVLGYEQYF. DNA for the CDR3: TGCGCCAGCAGCCCCGGAGTGCTCGGGTACGAGCAGTACTTC.

This sequence joins TRBV11-2 and TRBJ2-5; tentative D call: TRBD2 (5 bases). Germline values: CDR1 SGHAT, CDR2 FQNNGV. V lost 4 bases, J lost 2 bases, and 20 bases lay in between. The CDR3 extends over 17 amino acids. The CDR3 loop is CASSSPSSFSWQETQYF. CDR3 DNA: TGTGCCAGCAGCTCACCCTCTAGCTTTTCGTGGCAAGAGACCCAGTACTTC.

The chain couples TRBV5-4 to TRBJ1-2, with 10 bases aligning to TRBD1. Germline CDR1 is SGHNT and CDR2 is YYREEE (reference sequence). This CDR3 spans 16 amino acids. The V segment lost 0 bases and the J segment 3 bases; nucleotides outside the gene matches: 5. CDR3 coding DNA: TGTGCCAGCAGCTTGGTCAGGACAGGGGGGTACTATGGCTACACCTTC. Protein: CASSLVRTGGYYGYTF. Full variable domain (remainder filled in from reference TRBV5-4 and TRBJ1-2): ETGVTQSPTHLIKTRGQQVTLRCSSQSGHNTVSWYQQALGQGPQFIFQYYREEENGRGNFPPRFSGLQFPNYSSELNVNALELDDSALYLCASSLVRTGGYYGYTFGSGTRLTVV.

This sequence joins TRBV4-2 and TRBJ2-7, with 10 bases that match TRBD2. Losses at the gene ends were 4 bases for V and 2 bases for J; bases not matched to a gene: 5. The CDR3 is 15 residues long. The germline gives CDR1 LGHNA, CDR2 YNFKEQ. In DNA form, the CDR3 reads TGTGCCAGCAGCCCTCTAGCGGGAGCACCCTACGAGCAGTACTTC. This encodes CASSPLAGAPYEQYF.

This clone showed up just a few times. The chain is built from TRBV11-2 and TRBJ2-5, with TRBD2 matching 11 bases. The DNA end lines up better with TRBJ2-7; the J call may be wrong. CDR3 length equals 15 residues. CDR1 is SGHAT and CDR2 is FQNNGV in the germline V gene. The CDR3 here is CASSLTSGVTYEQYF. DNA of the CDR3: TGTGCCAGCAGCTTGACTAGCGGGGTAACCTACGAGCAGTACTTC.

V is TRBV5-1 and J is TRBJ2-5; TRBD2 might be the D (5 bases). Trimming pared 4 bases from V and 5 bases from J, leaving 18 bases between. The CDR3 covers 15 residues. Germline-derived CDR1 and CDR2 are SGHRS and YFSETQ. The CDR3 DNA reads as TGCGCCAGCAGCCATGGACTTAGCCCGGACGAGACCCAGTACTTC. Residues: CASSHGLSPDETQYF. Full variable domain (rest looked up from reference TRBV5-1 and TRBJ2-5): KAGVTQTPRYLIKTRGQQVTLSCSPISGHRSVSWYQQTPGQGLQFLFEYFSETQRNKGNFPGRFSGRQFSNSRSEMNVSTLELGDSALYLCASSHGLSPDETQYFGPGTRLLVL.

This chain uses TRBV5-1 with TRBJ1-4, with 8 bases lining up with TRBD1. Trimming removed 0 bases from V and 7 bases from J; junction bases left unmatched: 5. The CDR3 length is 15 residues. Germline lookup yields CDR1 SGHRS and CDR2 YFSETQ. The CDR3 DNA reads TGCGCCAGCAGCTTGGCAGGGGGCGGTGGTGAAAAACTGTTTTTT. Protein sequence: CASSLAGGGGEKLFF.

The V call is TRBV9, the J call TRBJ1-2, with D perhaps TRBD1 (5 bases). Germline CDR1 and CDR2: SGDLS and YYNGEE. The CDR3 length is 12 residues. The germline V and J ends were trimmed by 5 bases and 4 bases, with 9 bases remaining between them. CDR3 residues: CASRTDSYGYTF. CDR3 sequence (DNA): TGTGCCAGCAGGACTGACAGCTATGGCTACACCTTC.

The chain couples TRBV13 to TRBJ2-7; possibly TRBD2 for D (6 bases). The CDR3 has 14 residues. Germline lookup yields CDR1 PRHDT and CDR2 FYEKMQ (reference sequence). With 2 bases removed from V and 6 bases from J, the gap between germline ends came to 14 bases. The CDR3 region is CASSLRDFTGEQYF. The CDR3 DNA reads TGTGCCAGCAGCTTACGGGACTTCACGGGCGAGCAGTACTTC.

J is TRBJ1-3 and V is TRBV5-1; no clear D. Trimming removed 4 bases from V and 0 bases from J, with 8 bases in between. Germline V gene data show CDR1 as SGHRS and CDR2 as YFSETQ. The CDR3 is 14 residues long. CDR3 nucleotide sequence: TGCGCCAGCAGCCCCCCCCACTCTGGAAACACCATATATTTT. Translated: CASSPPHSGNTIYF.

This clone was detected only a few times. This rearrangement joins TRBV5-8 to TRBJ2-1; a weak D match, TRBD2 (5 bases). The germline V gene has CDR1 SGHTS and CDR2 YDEGEE. The length of the CDR3 is 14 residues. Trimming cost V 2 bases and J 0 bases, with 6 bases left between them. The CDR3 protein is CASSFRGSYNEQFF. In DNA form, the CDR3 reads TGTGCCAGCAGCTTCCGGGGCTCCTACAATGAGCAGTTCTTC.

Only a few counts were recorded for this clone. The chain couples TRBV30 to TRBJ2-5, with TRBD2 matching 7 bases. V was pared by 0 bases and J by 1 base, with 5 bases of the junction left unmatched. Germline values: CDR1 GTSNPN, CDR2 SVGIG (reference sequence). The CDR3 has 15 amino acids. In nucleotides, the CDR3 is TGTGCCTGGAGTGTTAGCGGGTGGGGCCAAGAGACCCAGTACTTC. As protein: CAWSVSGWGQETQYF.

This rearrangement joins TRBV4-1 to TRBJ2-3; possibly TRBD2 for D (7 bases). This CDR3 is built from 16 residues. Germline V gives CDR1 MGHRA, CDR2 YSYEKL. Deletions cut 2 bases from V and 2 bases from J, with 14 bases between. The DNA for the CDR3 is TGCGCCAGCAGCCAATTGGGGGGGGGCCTCACAGATACGCAGTATTTT. Translation gives CASSQLGGGLTDTQYF.

The chain couples TRBV19 to TRBJ1-5, with D hard to call. The CDR3 sequence is 14 residues long. CDR1 and CDR2 from the germline V gene are LNHDA and SQIVND (reference sequence). V was pared by 1 base and J by 3 bases, with 7 bases between. CDR3 DNA: TGTGCCAGTAGTATAGGTTCCTTCAATCAGCCCCAGCATTTT. Protein: CASSIGSFNQPQHF.

The chain joins TRBV14 to TRBJ2-1; maybe TRBD1 (5 bases). Trimming removed 2 bases from V and 8 bases from J, with 7 bases in between. Germline CDR1 and CDR2: SGHDN and FVKESK. This CDR3 is built from 12 residues. CDR3 sequence reads: CASSQLGHEQFF. The CDR3 DNA is TGTGCCAGCAGCCAATTGGGGCATGAGCAGTTCTTC.

CDR3 in amino acids: CASSATLAGAYNEQFF. The CDR3 DNA reads as TGTGCCAGCAGCGCGACACTAGCGGGTGCCTACAATGAGCAGTTCTTC. The genes are TRBV9 and TRBJ2-1, with 9 bases fitting TRBD2. This CDR3 is 16 amino acids long. The V and J ends lost 3 bases and 2 bases, in that order; junction bases with no gene match: 6. Germline lookup yields CDR1 SGDLS and CDR2 YYNGEE.

This clone was counted only a few times. The chain is built from TRBV29-1 and TRBJ2-7, with D possibly matching TRBD2 (6 bases). Germline V CDR1 and CDR2: SQVTM, ANQGSEA. This CDR3 contains 16 residues. Trimming removed 6 bases from V and 2 bases from J, with 23 bases in between. CDR3 in amino acids: CSVQLLLGGFTYEQYF. CDR3 bases: TGCAGCGTGCAGCTTCTCCTTGGGGGGTTCACCTACGAGCAGTACTTC.

The genes are TRBV27 and TRBJ1-2, with 8 bases that match TRBD1. CDR3 length equals 16 residues. The germline gives CDR1 MNHEY, CDR2 SMNVEV (reference sequence). V lost 5 bases, J lost 4 bases, and 12 bases stayed unmatched. This chain's CDR3 is CASSPRQGLGGYGYTF. For the CDR3, the DNA is TGTGCCAGCAGTCCCCGACAGGGGTTGGGGGGCTATGGCTACACCTTC.